This T cell receptor beta chain was captured by sequencing in a study of T cells in Graves' hyperthyroidism and ophthalmopathy. The CDR3 runs to 13 residues. V lost 1 base to trimming and J lost 12 bases, with 13 bases between them. Germline assignment: CDR1 SEHNR and CDR2 FQNEAQ (reference sequence). RNA transcripts served as the template for amplifying TCR beta CDR3 regions. First-round RT-PCR targeting the TCR CDR3 was performed with the HTBI primer set. TCRdb re-called the multiplex PCR reads through MiXCR, storing one row per CDR3 protein. The profile covers hundreds of thousands of distinct CDR3 sequences, with around 14% appearing a single time and around 9.2% taken by the ten largest. Study-wide findings and caveats: Most clonotypes expanded in the thyroid (above 0.001) were also present in blood.

This clonotype was found a few times. Its antigen is unidentified. Sequences were obtained from blood. This chain links TRBV7-9 with TRBJ2-4; weak D call: TRBD1 (5 bases). This sequence was found in a woman between 18 and 30 years old with Graves' hyperthyroidism. DNA of the CDR3: TGTGCCAGCAGCTTAGGGGCAGGGCCGGCTCAGTACTTC. Translated, it gives CASSLGAGPAQYF.